These 12 T cell receptor beta chains share one sample of origin, sequenced in a study of T-cell memory formation after mild COVID-19. TCRdb ran MiXCR on the 5' RACE reads and lists one entry per CDR3 protein. The sample records about 360,000 distinct CDR3 sequences, 14% being singletons. Source material: PBMCs or a T cell subset sorted from them (not recorded which). These receptors originate from a young man who had mild COVID-19 (a few samples of this study predate the infection). Cell type and time point are not known.

The chain uses TRBV28 and TRBJ1-6, with D possibly being TRBD1 (5 bases). Trimming cost V 11 bases and J 14 bases, with 16 bases left between them. The CDR3 extends over 11 amino acids. CDR1 and CDR2 from the germline V gene are MDHEN and SYDVKM. The CDR3 DNA is TGTGCCGCGGCAGGGCCCTTAACCCTCCACTTT. Its translation is CAAAGPLTLHF.

This clonotype was seen a handful of times. The gene calls are TRBV18 and TRBJ1-3, with D possibly TRBD1 on 6 matching bases. Germline CDR1 and CDR2: KGHSH and LQKENI. V shed 6 bases and J shed 0 bases, with 12 bases lying between them. There are 15 residues in the CDR3. DNA for the CDR3: TGTGCCAGCTCTCTTACCAGGGGCTCTGGAAACACCATATATTTT. This codes for CASSLTRGSGNTIYF.

The rearrangement links TRBV20-1 to TRBJ2-7, with 8 bases lining up with TRBD2. The CDR3 has 15 amino acids. V was clipped by 1 base and J by 6 bases; unmatched bases: 11. CDR1 DFQATT and CDR2 SNEGSKA come from the germline V gene (reference sequence). CDR3 in DNA: TGCAGTGCTAGAGCCCCCCGGGAGGGGAACCTCGAGCAGTACGTC. Translated, it gives CSARAPREGNLEQYV.

This clonotype was detected a few times. V usage is TRBV12-3 or TRBV12-4 and J usage is TRBJ2-3; D is undetermined. The CDR3 totals 13 residues. V was cut by 3 bases and J by 4 bases, with 8 bases left in between. The CDR3 sequence is CASSFRLPDTQYF. The CDR3 bases are TGTGCCAGCAGTTTCCGCCTCCCAGATACGCAGTATTTT.

The rearrangement links TRBV12-3 or TRBV12-4 to TRBJ2-6; 7 positions match TRBD2. The V and J ends lost 6 bases and 4 bases, in that order; junction bases with no gene match: 6. The CDR3 loop spans 15 amino acids. The DNA for the CDR3 is TGTGCCAGCAGCCACGGGGAGGGGGGGGCCAACGTCCTGACTTTC. It translates to CASSHGEGGANVLTF.

A few counts support this clonotype. This sequence joins TRBV29-1 and TRBJ2-1, with a tentative D call TRBD1 (5 bases). The CDR3 is made up of 14 amino acids. V lost 5 bases and J 0 bases, leaving 11 bases between the germline ends. CDR1 is SQVTM and CDR2 is ANQGSEA in the germline V gene. CDR3 loop: CSVTGSSSYNEQFF. The CDR3 region has the DNA TGCAGCGTTACAGGTTCAAGCTCCTACAATGAGCAGTTCTTC.

The J gene is TRBJ1-6, the V gene TRBV5-1, with 9 bases fitting TRBD1. The V gene end was trimmed by 3 bases and the J gene end by 8 bases; junction bases not matched to a gene: 3. This CDR3 spans 14 amino acids. The germline CDR1 and CDR2 sequences are SGHRS and YFSETQ. The CDR3 loop is CASSSGQGYSPLHF. The CDR3 coding sequence is TGCGCCAGCAGCTCAGGACAGGGGTATTCACCCCTCCACTTT.

J is TRBJ2-2 and V is TRBV6-2 or TRBV6-3; 7 positions agree with TRBD1. Germline CDR1 MNHEY, CDR2 SVGEGT. Losses at the gene ends were 7 bases for V and 4 bases for J; bases not matched to a gene: 6. The length of the CDR3 is 14 residues. CDR3 nucleotide sequence: TGTGCCAGCACCCGACAGGGATCCACCGGGGAGCTGTTTTTT. Translation gives CASTRQGSTGELFF.

This clonotype was detected many times. The chain recombines TRBV4-1 with TRBJ1-2, with TRBD1 identical over 8 bases. V shed 4 bases, J shed 2 bases, and the junction held 9 bases outside the gene matches. The length of the CDR3 is 16 residues. Germline V gene sequence: CDR1 MGHRA, CDR2 YSYEKL. For the CDR3, the DNA is TGCGCCAGCAGCCCCCTTCCAGGGACAGGCAACTATGGCTACACCTTC. Protein product: CASSPLPGTGNYGYTF.

This clonotype came up a few times. The rearrangement joins TRBV27 to TRBJ2-1; D is perhaps TRBD2 (6 bases). The CDR3 consists of 16 residues. V lost 3 bases and J lost 2, with 14 bases in between. CDR1 and CDR2 from the germline V gene are MNHEY and SMNVEV (reference sequence). This CDR3 is CASSLGGPATYNEQFF. In nucleotides, the CDR3 is TGTGCCAGCAGTTTGGGGGGACCGGCGACCTACAATGAGCAGTTCTTC.

This clonotype was counted between two and nine times. The gene calls are TRBV20-1 and TRBJ2-6, with 8 bases fitting TRBD1. CDR1 and CDR2 (germline): DFQATT, SNEGSKA (reference sequence). Trimming cost V 0 bases and J 2 bases; bases outside gene matches: 9. The CDR3 runs 18 residues. This chain's CDR3 is CSARDQTGAEPGANVLTF. CDR3 nucleotides: TGCAGTGCTAGAGATCAGACAGGGGCTGAACCTGGGGCCAACGTCCTGACTTTC.

The chain employs TRBV11-3 and TRBJ2-5; unclear D gene. The CDR3 contains 15 residues. Looked up from germline, CDR1 is SGHNT and CDR2 is YENEEA. Trimming pared 8 bases from V and 1 base from J, leaving 17 bases between. CDR3 in DNA: TGTGCCAGCCTGAGGTATACAGCTACCCAAGAGACCCAGTACTTC. Encoded protein: CASLRYTATQETQYF.